The 13 T cell receptor beta chains reported below all come from one sample, sequenced in a study of T cells after yellow fever vaccination. TCRdb itself ran the 5' RACE reads through MiXCR, one entry per CDR3 protein. The sample has hundreds of thousands of distinct CDR3 sequences; approximately 21% are singletons. Sequencing used PBMCs, obtained 15 days after the yellow fever booster vaccination. Receptors originate from a man aged 25 to 40 who received the YFV17D yellow fever vaccine.

DNA for the CDR3: TGCAGTGCGCCTAATCGCGGACGCACCTACAATGAGCAGTTCTTC. Translating gives CSAPNRGRTYNEQFF. This rearrangement joins TRBV20-1 to TRBJ2-1; D is undetermined. This CDR3 is built from 15 residues. In germline, CDR1 is DFQATT, CDR2 SNEGSKA (reference sequence). V shed 6 bases and J shed 2 bases, with 17 bases lying between them.

The rearrangement joins TRBV12-3 or TRBV12-4 to TRBJ2-5; D is possibly TRBD1 (5 bases). The CDR3 is made up of 14 amino acids. Deletions cut 8 bases from V and 5 bases from J, with 18 bases between. CDR3 loop: CASAGAGVIETQYF. CDR3 in DNA: TGTGCCAGCGCTGGGGCAGGAGTGATCGAGACCCAGTACTTC.

The chain joins TRBV5-1 to TRBJ2-7, with D tentatively TRBD2 (5 bases). The V end was cut by 0 bases, the J end by 4 bases, with 8 bases between. Germline CDR1 SGHRS, CDR2 YFSETQ. This CDR3 has 13 residues. The CDR3, as DNA: TGCGCCAGCAGCTTGGGCAGCGGTTACGAGCAGTACTTC. This gives the protein CASSLGSGYEQYF. Filled out from reference TRBV5-1 and TRBJ2-7, the complete variable domain reads KAGVTQTPRYLIKTRGQQVTLSCSPISGHRSVSWYQQTPGQGLQFLFEYFSETQRNKGNFPGRFSGRQFSNSRSEMNVSTLELGDSALYLCASSLGSGYEQYFGPGTRLTVT.

This clonotype was detected a few times. The chain employs TRBV7-2 and TRBJ2-7, with 7 bases fitting TRBD2. Unmatched junction bases numbered 8, after V lost 1 base and J lost 5 bases. Looked up from germline, CDR1 is SGHTA and CDR2 is FQGNSA. The length of the CDR3 is 15 residues. The CDR3 sequence: CASSLDGGSRNEQYF. For the CDR3, the DNA is TGTGCCAGCAGCTTAGACGGCGGGAGTAGGAACGAGCAGTACTTC.

This sequence joins TRBV15 and TRBJ2-5; D unclear. The CDR3 has 13 residues. Germline V CDR1 and CDR2: LNHNV, YYDKDF (reference sequence). The ends were cut back, 1 base at V and 5 bases at J, with 8 bases in the middle. CDR3 protein: CATSRGSMETQYF. The CDR3 nucleotides read TGTGCCACCAGCAGAGGTTCGATGGAGACCCAGTACTTC.

Only a few counts were recorded for this clonotype. The chain combines TRBV10-3 with TRBJ2-1, with TRBD2 matching 9 bases. Germline V gives CDR1 ENHRY, CDR2 SYGVKD. The CDR3 extends over 14 amino acids. The V gene end was trimmed by 0 bases and the J gene end by 9 bases; junction bases not matched to a gene: 3. CDR3 sequence (DNA): TGTGCCATCAGTGAGTCTAGCGGGAGCTCTGAGCAGTTCTTC. Translated, it gives CAISESSGSSEQFF.

CDR3 bases: TGTGCCAGCAGCTTTTCGACGAGCAACACTGAAGCTTTCTTT. It encodes CASSFSTSNTEAFF. J is TRBJ1-1 and V is TRBV3-1; D call uncertain. The length of the CDR3 is 14 residues. Germline CDR1 is LGHDT and CDR2 is YNNKEL (reference sequence). V lost 5 bases to trimming and J lost 2 bases, with 12 bases between them.

CDR3 coding DNA: TGCAGTGCTCGAAAGGGGGGACTAGCCGGCACCGGGGAGCTGTTTTTT. It yields the protein CSARKGGLAGTGELFF. This chain connects TRBV20-1 to TRBJ2-2; 9 bases align to TRBD2. V shed 5 bases, J shed 4 bases, and the junction held 11 bases outside the gene matches. The germline gives CDR1 DFQATT, CDR2 SNEGSKA (reference sequence). CDR3 length: 16 residues.

V and J are TRBV7-2 and TRBJ1-5; unclear D gene. This CDR3 is built from 13 residues. Trimming cost V 5 bases and J 4 bases, with 9 bases left between them. The germline gives CDR1 SGHTA, CDR2 FQGNSA. The CDR3 loop is CASSTRGNQPQHF. CDR3 DNA: TGTGCCAGCAGCACCCGCGGGAATCAGCCCCAGCATTTT. The full variable domain, in which reference TRBV7-2 and TRBJ1-5 provide the parts outside the CDR3, is GAGVSQSPSNKVTEKGKDVELRCDPISGHTALYWYRQSLGQGLEFLIYFQGNSAPDKSGLPSDRFSAERTGGSVSTLTIQRTQQEDSAVYLCASSTRGNQPQHFGDGTRLSIL.

V is TRBV12-3 or TRBV12-4 and J is TRBJ2-1, with D perhaps TRBD1 (6 bases). CDR3 length: 13 amino acids. With 3 bases removed from V and 10 bases from J, the gap between germline ends came to 13 bases. The CDR3 reads CASSFNTGYEQFF. In DNA, the CDR3 is TGTGCCAGCAGTTTCAACACAGGGTACGAGCAGTTCTTC.

V is TRBV20-1 and J is TRBJ1-6; D is unresolved. The germline V gene has CDR1 DFQATT and CDR2 SNEGSKA (reference sequence). The CDR3 is 15 residues long. The V and J ends lost 0 bases and 9 bases respectively, with 15 bases between them. The DNA for the CDR3 is TGCAGTGCTAGAGATGGAAGTGGGGATGGTTCACCCCTCCACTTT. This encodes CSARDGSGDGSPLHF.

This clonotype was counted a few times. This chain uses TRBV5-4 with TRBJ1-2; D perhaps matches TRBD1 (6 bases). V dropped 5 bases and J dropped 4 bases, with 21 bases sitting between them. Germline CDR1 is SGHNT and CDR2 is YYREEE (reference sequence). The CDR3 loop spans 16 amino acids. CDR3 DNA sequence: TGTGCCAGCAGTAGGGGGGGGACCAGTTTGACCTATGGCTACACCTTC. It is translated as CASSRGGTSLTYGYTF.

This clonotype was seen more than once but under ten times. This chain uses TRBV12-3 or TRBV12-4 with TRBJ2-2; D is unclear. V dropped 6 bases and J dropped 4 bases, with 12 bases sitting between them. The CDR3 is 14 amino acids. The CDR3 here is CASSPGSLTGELFF. Here the CDR3 DNA reads TGTGCCAGCAGCCCTGGGTCCCTCACCGGGGAGCTGTTTTTT.